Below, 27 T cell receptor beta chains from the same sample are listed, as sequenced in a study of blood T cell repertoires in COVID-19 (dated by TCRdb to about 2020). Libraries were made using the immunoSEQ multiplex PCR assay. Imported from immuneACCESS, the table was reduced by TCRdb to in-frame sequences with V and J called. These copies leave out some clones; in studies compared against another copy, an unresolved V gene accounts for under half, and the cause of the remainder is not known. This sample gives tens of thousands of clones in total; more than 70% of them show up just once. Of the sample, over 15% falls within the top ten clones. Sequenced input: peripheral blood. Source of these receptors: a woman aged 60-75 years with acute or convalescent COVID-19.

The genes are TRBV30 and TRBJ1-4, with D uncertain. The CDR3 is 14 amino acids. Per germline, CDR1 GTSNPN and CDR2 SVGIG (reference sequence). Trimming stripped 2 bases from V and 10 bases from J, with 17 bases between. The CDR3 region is CAWSPRGRAVKLFF. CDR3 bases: TGTGCCTGGAGTCCCCGGGGTAGGGCCGTAAAACTGTTTTTT.

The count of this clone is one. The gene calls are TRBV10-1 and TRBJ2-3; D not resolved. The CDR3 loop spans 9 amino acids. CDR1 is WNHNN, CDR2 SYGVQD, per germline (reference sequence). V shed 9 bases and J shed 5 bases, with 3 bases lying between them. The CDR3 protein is CARLDTQYF. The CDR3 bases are TGCGCCAGACTAGATACGCAGTATTTT.

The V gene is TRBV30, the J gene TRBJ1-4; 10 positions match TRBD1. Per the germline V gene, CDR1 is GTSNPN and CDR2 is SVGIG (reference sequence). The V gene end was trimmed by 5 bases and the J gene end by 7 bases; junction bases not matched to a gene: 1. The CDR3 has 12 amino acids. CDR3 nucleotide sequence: TGTGCCTGGGGGGACAGGGGTGAAAAACTGTTTTTT. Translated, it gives CAWGDRGEKLFF.

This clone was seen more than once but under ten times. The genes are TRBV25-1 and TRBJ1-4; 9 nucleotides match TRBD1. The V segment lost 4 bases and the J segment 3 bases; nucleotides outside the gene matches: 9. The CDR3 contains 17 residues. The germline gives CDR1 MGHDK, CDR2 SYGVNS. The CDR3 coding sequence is TGTGCCAGCAGTGGTGGGGACAGGGTTCGAGCTAATGAAAAACTGTTTTTT. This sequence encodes CASSGGDRVRANEKLFF.

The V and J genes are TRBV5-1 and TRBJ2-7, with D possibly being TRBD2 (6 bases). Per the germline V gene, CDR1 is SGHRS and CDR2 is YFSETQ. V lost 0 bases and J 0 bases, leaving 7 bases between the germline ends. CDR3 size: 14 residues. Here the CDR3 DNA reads TGCGCCAGCAGCTTGGAGGGAGGCTCCTACGAGCAGTACTTC. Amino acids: CASSLEGGSYEQYF.

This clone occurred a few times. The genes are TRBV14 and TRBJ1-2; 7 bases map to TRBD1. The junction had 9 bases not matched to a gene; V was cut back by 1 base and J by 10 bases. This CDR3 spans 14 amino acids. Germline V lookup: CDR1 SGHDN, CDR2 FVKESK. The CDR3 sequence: CASSQARRGVPYTF. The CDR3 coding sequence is TGTGCCAGCAGCCAAGCTCGCAGGGGGGTGCCCTACACCTTC.

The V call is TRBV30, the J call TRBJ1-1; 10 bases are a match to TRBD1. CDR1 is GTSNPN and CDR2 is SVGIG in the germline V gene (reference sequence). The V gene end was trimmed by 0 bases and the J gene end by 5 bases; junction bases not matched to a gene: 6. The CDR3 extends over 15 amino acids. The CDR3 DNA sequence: TGTGCCTGGAGTGTTAAGGGACAGGGGTGGACTGAAGCTTTCTTT. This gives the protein CAWSVKGQGWTEAFF.

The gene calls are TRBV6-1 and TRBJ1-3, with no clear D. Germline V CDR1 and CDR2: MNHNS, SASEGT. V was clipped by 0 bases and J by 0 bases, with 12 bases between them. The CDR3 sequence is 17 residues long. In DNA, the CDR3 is TGTGCCAGCAGTGAAGCTATGCTATCCTTCTCTGGAAACACCATATATTTT. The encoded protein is CASSEAMLSFSGNTIYF.

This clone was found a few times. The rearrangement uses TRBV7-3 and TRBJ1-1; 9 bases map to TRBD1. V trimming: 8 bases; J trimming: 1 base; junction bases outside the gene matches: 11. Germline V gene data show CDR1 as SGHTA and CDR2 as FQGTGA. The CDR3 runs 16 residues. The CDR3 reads CASGHPLGQGNTEAFF. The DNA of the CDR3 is TGTGCCAGCGGTCATCCTCTGGGACAGGGGAACACTGAAGCTTTCTTT. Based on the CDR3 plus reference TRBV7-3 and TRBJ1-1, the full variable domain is GAGVSQTPSNKVTEKGKYVELRCDPISGHTALYWYRQSLGQGPEFLIYFQGTGAADDSGLPNDRFFAVRPEGSVSTLKIQRTERGDSAVYLCASGHPLGQGNTEAFFGQGTRLTVV.

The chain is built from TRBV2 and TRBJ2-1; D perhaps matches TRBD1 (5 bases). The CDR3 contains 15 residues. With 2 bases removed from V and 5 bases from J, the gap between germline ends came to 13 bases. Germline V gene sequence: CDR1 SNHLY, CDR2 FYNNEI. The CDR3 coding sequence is TGTGCCAGCAGTGAACTCTCTTTGGGGCACAATGAGCAGTTCTTC. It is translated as CASSELSLGHNEQFF.

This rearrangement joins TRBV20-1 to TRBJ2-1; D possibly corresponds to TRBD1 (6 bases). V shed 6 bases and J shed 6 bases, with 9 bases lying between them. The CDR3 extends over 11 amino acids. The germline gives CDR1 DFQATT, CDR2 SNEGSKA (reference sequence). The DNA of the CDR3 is TGCAGTGCCGGACAGCCCAATGAGCAGTTCTTC. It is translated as CSAGQPNEQFF.

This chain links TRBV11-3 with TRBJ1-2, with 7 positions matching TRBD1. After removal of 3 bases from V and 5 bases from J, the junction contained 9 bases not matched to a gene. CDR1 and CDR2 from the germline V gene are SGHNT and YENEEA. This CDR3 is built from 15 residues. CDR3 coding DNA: TGTGCCAGCAGCTTGGCGGGACAGTTAACTTATGGCTACACCTTC. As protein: CASSLAGQLTYGYTF.

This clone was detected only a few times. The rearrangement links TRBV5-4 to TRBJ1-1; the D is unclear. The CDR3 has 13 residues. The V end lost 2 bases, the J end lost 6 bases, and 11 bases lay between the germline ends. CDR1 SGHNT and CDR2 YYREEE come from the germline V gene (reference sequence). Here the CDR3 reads CASSLRGMAEAFF. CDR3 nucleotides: TGTGCCAGCAGCTTACGGGGTATGGCTGAAGCTTTCTTT.

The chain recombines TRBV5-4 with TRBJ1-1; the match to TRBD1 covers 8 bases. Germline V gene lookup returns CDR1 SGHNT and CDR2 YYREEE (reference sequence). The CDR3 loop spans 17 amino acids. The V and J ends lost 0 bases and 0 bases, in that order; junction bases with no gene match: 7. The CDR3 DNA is TGTGCCAGCAGCTTGGGCGGACAGGGTGGGATGAACACTGAAGCTTTCTTT. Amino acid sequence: CASSLGGQGGMNTEAFF.

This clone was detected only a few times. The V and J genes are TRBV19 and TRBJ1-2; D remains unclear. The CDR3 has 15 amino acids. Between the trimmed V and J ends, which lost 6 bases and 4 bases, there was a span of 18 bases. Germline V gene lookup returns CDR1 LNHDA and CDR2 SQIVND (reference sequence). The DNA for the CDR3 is TGTGCCAGTAGCGTAGGAAAGGGTAGCGGCTATGGCTACACCTTC. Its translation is CASSVGKGSGYGYTF.

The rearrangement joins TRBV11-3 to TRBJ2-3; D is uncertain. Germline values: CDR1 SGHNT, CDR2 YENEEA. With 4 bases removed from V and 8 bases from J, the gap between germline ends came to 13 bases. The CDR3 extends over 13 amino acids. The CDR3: CASSSGATPTQYF. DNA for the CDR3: TGTGCCAGCAGCTCCGGCGCGACTCCTACGCAGTATTTT.

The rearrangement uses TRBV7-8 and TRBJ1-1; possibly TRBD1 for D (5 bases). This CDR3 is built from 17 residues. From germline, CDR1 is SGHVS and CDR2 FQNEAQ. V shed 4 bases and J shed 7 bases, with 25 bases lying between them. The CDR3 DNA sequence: TGTGCCAGCAGCTCAACAGGAACGCCAACCGCCACGAATGAAGCTTTCTTT. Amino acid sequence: CASSSTGTPTATNEAFF.

CDR3 loop: CASRRETVPGNTIYF. Written as DNA, the CDR3 is TGTGCCAGCAGGAGGGAAACCGTCCCTGGAAACACCATATATTTT. V usage is TRBV6-5 and J usage is TRBJ1-3; the D is unclear. The CDR3 runs to 15 residues. Trimming left V 6 bases short and J 2 bases short, with 14 bases between. Per the germline V gene, CDR1 is MNHEY and CDR2 is SVGAGI.

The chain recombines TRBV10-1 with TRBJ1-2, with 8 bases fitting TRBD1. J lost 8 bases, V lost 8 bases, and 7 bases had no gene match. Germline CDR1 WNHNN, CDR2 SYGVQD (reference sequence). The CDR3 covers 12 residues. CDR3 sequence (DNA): TGCGCCAGCCAGGACAGGGTGGGAGGCTACACCTTC. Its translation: CASQDRVGGYTF.

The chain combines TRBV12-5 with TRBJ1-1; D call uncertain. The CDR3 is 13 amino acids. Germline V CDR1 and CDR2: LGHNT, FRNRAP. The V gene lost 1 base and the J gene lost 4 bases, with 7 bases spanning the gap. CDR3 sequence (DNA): TGTGCTAGTGGTTTGGAAGCGGGCACTGAAGCTTTCTTT. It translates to CASGLEAGTEAFF. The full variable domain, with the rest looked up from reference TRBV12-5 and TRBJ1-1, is DARVTQTPRHKVTEMGQEVTMRCQPILGHNTVFWYRQTMMQGLELLAYFRNRAPLDDSGMPKDRFSAEMPDATLATLKIQPSEPRDSAVYFCASGLEAGTEAFFGQGTRLTVV.

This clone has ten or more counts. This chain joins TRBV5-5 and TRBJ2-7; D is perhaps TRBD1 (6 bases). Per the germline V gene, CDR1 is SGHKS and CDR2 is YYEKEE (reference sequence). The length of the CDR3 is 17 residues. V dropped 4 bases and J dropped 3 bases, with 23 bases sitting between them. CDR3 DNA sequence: TGTGCCAGCAGCCATAACGGTTCCAGGGGAATTAACTACGAGCAGTACTTC. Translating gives CASSHNGSRGINYEQYF.

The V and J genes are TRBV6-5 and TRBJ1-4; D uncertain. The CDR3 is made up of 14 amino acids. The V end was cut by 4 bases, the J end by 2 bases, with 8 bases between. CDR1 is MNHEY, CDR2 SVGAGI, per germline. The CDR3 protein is CASSFSGTNEKLFF. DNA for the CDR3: TGTGCCAGCAGTTTCTCGGGCACTAATGAAAAACTGTTTTTT.

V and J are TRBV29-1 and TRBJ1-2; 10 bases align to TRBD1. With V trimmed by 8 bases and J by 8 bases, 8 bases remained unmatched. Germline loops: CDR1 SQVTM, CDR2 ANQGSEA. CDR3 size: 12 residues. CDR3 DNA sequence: TGCAGCACCCGGACAGGGGGGAAAGGCTACACCTTC. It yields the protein CSTRTGGKGYTF.

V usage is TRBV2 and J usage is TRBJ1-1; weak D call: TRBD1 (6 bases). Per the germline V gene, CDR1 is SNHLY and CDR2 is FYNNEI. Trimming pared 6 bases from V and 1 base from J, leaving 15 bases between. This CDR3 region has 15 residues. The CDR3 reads CASSLQGLENTEAFF. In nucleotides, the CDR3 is TGTGCCAGCAGCCTACAGGGTTTGGAGAACACTGAAGCTTTCTTT. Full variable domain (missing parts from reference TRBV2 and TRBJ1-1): EPEVTQTPSHQVTQMGQEVILRCVPISNHLYFYWYRQILGQKVEFLVSFYNNEISEKSEIFDDQFSVERPDGSNFTLKIRSTKLEDSAMYFCASSLQGLENTEAFFGQGTRLTVV.

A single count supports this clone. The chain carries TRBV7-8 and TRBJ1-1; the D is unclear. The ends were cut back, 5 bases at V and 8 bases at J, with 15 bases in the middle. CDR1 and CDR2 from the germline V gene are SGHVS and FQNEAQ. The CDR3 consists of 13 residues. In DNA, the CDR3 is TGTGCCAGCAGCCAGGAGGGAACACGGGAAGCTTTCTTT. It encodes CASSQEGTREAFF.

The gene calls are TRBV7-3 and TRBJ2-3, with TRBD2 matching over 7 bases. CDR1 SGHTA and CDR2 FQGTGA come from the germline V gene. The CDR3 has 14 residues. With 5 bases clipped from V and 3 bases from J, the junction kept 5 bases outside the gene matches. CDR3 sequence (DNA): TGTGCCAGCAGCCCCGGACTAGTAACAGATACGCAGTATTTT. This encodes CASSPGLVTDTQYF.

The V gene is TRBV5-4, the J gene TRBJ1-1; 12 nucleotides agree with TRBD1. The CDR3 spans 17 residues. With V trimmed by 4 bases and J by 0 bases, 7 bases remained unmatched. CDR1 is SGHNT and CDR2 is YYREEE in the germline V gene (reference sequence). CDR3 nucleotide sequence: TGTGCCAGCAGCCCCGGGACAGGGGGCTTAGTGAACACTGAAGCTTTCTTT. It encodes CASSPGTGGLVNTEAFF.